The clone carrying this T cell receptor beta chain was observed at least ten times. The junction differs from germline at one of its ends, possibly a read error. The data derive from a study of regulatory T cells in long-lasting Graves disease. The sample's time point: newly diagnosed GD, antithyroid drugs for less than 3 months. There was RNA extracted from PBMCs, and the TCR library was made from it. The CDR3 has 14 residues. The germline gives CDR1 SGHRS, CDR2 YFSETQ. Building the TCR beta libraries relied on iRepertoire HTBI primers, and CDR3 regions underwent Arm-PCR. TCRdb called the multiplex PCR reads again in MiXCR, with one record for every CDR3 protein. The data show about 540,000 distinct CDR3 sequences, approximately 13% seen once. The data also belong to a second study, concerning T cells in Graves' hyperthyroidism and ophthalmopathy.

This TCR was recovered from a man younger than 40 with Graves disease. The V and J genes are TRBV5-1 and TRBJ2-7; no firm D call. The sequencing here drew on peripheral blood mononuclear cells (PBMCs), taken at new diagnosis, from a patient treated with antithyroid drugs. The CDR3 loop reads CASSLEATRYEQYF. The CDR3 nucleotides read TGTGCCAGCAGCTTGGAAGCTACCCGCTACGAGCAGTACTTC.